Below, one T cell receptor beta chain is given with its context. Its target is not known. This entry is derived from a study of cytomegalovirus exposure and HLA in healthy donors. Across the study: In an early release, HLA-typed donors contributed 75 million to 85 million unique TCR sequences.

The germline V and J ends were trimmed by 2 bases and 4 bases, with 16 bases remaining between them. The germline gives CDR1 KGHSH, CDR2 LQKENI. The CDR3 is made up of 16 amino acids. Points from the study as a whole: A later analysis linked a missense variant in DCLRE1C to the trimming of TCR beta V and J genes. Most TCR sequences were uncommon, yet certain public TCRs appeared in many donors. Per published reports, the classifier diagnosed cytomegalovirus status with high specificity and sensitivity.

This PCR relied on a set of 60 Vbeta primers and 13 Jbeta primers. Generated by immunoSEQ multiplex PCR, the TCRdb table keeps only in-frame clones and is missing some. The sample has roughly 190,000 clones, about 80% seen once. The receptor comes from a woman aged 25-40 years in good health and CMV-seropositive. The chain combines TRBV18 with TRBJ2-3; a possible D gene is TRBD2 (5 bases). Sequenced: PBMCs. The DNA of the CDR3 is TGTGCCAGCTCACCAAATAGGGCCGAGGGTGCAGATACGCAGTATTTT. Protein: CASSPNRAEGADTQYF.